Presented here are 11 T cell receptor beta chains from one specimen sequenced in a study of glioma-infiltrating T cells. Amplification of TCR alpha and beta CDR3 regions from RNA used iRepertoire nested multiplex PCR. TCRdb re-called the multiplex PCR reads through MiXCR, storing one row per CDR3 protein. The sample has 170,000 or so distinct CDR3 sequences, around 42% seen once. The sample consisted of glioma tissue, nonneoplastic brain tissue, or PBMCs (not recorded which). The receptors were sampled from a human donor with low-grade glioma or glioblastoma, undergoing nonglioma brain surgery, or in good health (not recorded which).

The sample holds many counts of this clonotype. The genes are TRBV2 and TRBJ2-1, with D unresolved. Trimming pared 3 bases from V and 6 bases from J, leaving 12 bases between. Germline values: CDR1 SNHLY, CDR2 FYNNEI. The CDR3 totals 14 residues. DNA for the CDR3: TGTGCCAGCAGTGAGCGTCCCCACAGCAATGAGCAGTTCTTC. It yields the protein CASSERPHSNEQFF.

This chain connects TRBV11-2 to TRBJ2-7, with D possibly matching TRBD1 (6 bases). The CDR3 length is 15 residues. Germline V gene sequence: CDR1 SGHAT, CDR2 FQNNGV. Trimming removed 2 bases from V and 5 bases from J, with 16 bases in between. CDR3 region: CASSLLSRGNNEQYF. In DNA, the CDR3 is TGTGCCAGCAGCTTACTAAGCAGGGGCAACAACGAGCAGTACTTC.

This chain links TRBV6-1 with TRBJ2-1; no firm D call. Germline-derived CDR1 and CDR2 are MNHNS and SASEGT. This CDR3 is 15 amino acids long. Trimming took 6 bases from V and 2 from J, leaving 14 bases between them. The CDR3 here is CASRDPARPYNEQFF. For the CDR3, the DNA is TGTGCCAGCAGAGATCCAGCGAGACCCTACAATGAGCAGTTCTTC.

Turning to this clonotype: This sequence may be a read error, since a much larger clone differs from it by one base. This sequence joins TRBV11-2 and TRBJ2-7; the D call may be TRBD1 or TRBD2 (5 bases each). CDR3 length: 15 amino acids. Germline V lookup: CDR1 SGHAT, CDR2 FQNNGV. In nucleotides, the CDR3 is TGTGCCAGCACCTTAGTGGGGGACCCAAATTACGAGCAGTACTTC. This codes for CASTLVGDPNYEQYF. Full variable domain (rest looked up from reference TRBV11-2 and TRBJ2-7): EAGVAQSPRYKIIEKRQSVAFWCNPISGHATLYWYQQILGQGPKLLIQFQNNGVVDDSQLPKDRFSAERLKGVDSTLKIQPAKLEDSAVYLCASTLVGDPNYEQYFGPGTRLTVT.

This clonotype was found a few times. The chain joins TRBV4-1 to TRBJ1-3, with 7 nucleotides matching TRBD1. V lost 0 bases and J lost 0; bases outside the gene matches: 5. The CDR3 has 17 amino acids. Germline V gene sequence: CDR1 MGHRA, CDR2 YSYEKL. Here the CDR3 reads CASSQEGTENSGNTIYF. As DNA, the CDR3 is TGCGCCAGCAGCCAAGAGGGGACAGAAAACTCTGGAAACACCATATATTTT.

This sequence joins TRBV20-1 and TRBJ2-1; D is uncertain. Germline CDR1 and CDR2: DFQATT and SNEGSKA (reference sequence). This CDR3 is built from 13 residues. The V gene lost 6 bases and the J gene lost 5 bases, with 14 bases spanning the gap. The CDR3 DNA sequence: TGCAGTGCCCAGTCAGATTTTGACAATGAGCAGTTCTTC. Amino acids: CSAQSDFDNEQFF.

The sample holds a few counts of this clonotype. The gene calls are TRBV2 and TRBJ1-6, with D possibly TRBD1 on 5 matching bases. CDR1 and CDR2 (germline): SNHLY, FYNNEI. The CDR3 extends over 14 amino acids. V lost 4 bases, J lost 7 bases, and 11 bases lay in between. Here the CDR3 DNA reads TGTGCCAGCAGTGGGCAGGGACGGAATTCACCCCTCCACTTT. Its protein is CASSGQGRNSPLHF.

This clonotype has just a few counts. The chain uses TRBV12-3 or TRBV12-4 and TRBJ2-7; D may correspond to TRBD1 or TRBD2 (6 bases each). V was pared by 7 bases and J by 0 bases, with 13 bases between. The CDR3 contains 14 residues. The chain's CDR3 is CASKEGGFSYEQYF. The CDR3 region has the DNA TGTGCCAGCAAGGAGGGGGGATTCTCCTACGAGCAGTACTTC.

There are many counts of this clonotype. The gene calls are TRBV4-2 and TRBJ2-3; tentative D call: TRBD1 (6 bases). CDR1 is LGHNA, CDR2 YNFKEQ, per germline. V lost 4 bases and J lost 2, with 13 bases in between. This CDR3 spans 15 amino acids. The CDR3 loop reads CASSPGQSYTDTQYF. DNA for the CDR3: TGTGCCAGCAGCCCCGGACAGAGCTACACAGATACGCAGTATTTT.

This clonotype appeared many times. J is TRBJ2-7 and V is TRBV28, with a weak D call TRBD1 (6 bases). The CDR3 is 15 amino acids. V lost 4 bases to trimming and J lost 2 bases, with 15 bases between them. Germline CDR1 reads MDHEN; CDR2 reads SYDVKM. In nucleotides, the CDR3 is TGTGCCAGCAGTTCTCCCGGGACACCCGCCTACGAGCAGTACTTC. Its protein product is CASSSPGTPAYEQYF.

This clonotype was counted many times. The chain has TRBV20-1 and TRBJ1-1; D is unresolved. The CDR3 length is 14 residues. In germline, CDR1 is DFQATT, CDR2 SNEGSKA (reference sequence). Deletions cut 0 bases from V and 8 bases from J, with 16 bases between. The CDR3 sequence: CSARDTVAPLEAFF. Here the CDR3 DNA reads TGCAGTGCTAGAGATACAGTGGCCCCACTCGAAGCTTTCTTT.